These T cell receptor beta chains were read from a single sample in a study of blood T cell repertoires in COVID-19. The protocol was immunoSEQ multiplex PCR, while the TCRdb copy is restricted to in-frame clones and leaves out a portion. In the table there are fewer than 120,000 clones, 76% of which are singletons. The source material was peripheral blood. The receptors were sampled from a woman at least 80 years old with acute or convalescent COVID-19. Each CDR3 is given with its conserved first and last residue. Fields, in order: clone size, D gene, V gene, J gene, CDR3 protein, CDR3 DNA. D genes are given only for firm matches. Size tells how often a clone was seen (once, few, many) or the class of an expanded clone, and some rows leave it out.

>NA|TRBD2|TRBV5-1|TRBJ2-7
CASSQTSGGTYEQYF
TGCGCCAGCAGCCAGACTAGCGGGGGTACCTACGAGCAGTACTTC
>NA|TRBD1|TRBV5-1|TRBJ1-6
CASSPLEQGDSPLHF
TGCGCCAGCAGCCCCCTGGAACAGGGGGATTCACCCCTCCACTTT
>NA|NA|TRBV19|TRBJ1-2
CASTLALSGSYGYTF
TGTGCCAGTACCCTGGCACTAAGCGGAAGCTATGGCTACACCTTC
>NA|TRBD1|TRBV5-4|TRBJ1-4
CASSPTGIDEKLFF
TGTGCCAGCAGCCCGACAGGGATCGACGAAAAACTGTTTTTT
>NA|NA|TRBV25-1|TRBJ2-7
CASRRQGTYEQYF
TGTGCCAGCAGAAGGCAGGGGACCTACGAGCAGTACTTC
>NA|NA|TRBV7-2|TRBJ1-2
CASSLGARNYGYTF
TGTGCCAGCAGCTTAGGGGCCAGGAACTATGGCTACACCTTC
>NA|TRBD1|TRBV5-6|TRBJ1-3
CASSLVDRAGNTIYF
TGTGCCAGCAGCTTGGTGGACAGGGCTGGAAACACCATATATTTT
>NA|TRBD1|TRBV10-3|TRBJ1-4
CAISDGQATNEKLFF
TGTGCCATCAGTGATGGACAGGCAACTAATGAAAAACTGTTTTTT
>NA|TRBD2|TRBV10-1|TRBJ2-2
CASRDSGVAGELFF
TGCGCCAGCAGAGATAGCGGGGTCGCCGGGGAGCTGTTTTTT
>NA|NA|TRBV29-1|TRBJ2-7
CSASTPGHSEQYF
TGCAGCGCTAGTACGCCGGGACACTCCGAGCAGTACTTC
>NA|TRBD1|TRBV6-6|TRBJ2-7
CASSETGGRLYEQYF
TGTGCCAGCAGTGAGACAGGGGGCAGGTTGTACGAGCAGTACTTC
>NA|NA|TRBV10-1|TRBJ1-2
CASSECWRKDYGYTF
TGCGCCAGCAGTGAATGTTGGAGGAAAGACTATGGCTACACCTTC
>NA|TRBD1|TRBV7-9|TRBJ2-3
CASRATGGIDTQYF
TGTGCCAGCAGGGCGACAGGGGGAATAGATACGCAGTATTTT
>NA|TRBD1|TRBV25-1|TRBJ1-2
CASSASHRGHGYTF
TGTGCCAGCAGTGCTTCCCACAGGGGACATGGCTACACCTTC
>NA|NA|TRBV6-5|TRBJ1-2
CASSRTGDYWRGYTF
TGTGCCAGCAGCCGGACGGGGGACTATTGGAGGGGCTACACCTTC
>NA|NA|TRBV5-1|TRBJ1-2
CASSPGQTLNYGYTF
TGCGCCAGCAGCCCCGGACAGACTTTAAACTATGGCTACACCTTC
>once|NA|TRBV7-2|TRBJ2-7
CASSVSQGAYEQYF
TGTGCCAGCAGCGTATCCCAGGGTGCCTACGAGCAGTACTTC
>NA|TRBD1|TRBV6-4|TRBJ2-5
CASSERDRVRQETQYF
TGTGCCAGCAGCGAACGGGACAGGGTCCGCCAAGAGACCCAGTACTTC
>NA|NA|TRBV5-1|TRBJ2-2
CASSLQNTGELFF
TGCGCCAGCAGCTTGCAGAACACCGGGGAGCTGTTTTTT